The 30 T cell receptor beta chains in this list originate from one sample, sequenced in a study of monozygotic twins with inflammatory bowel disease. TCRdb re-called the 5' RACE reads, yielding one record per CDR3 amino acid sequence without DNA. The listing contains more than 350,000 distinct CDR3 sequences. The source material was blood. These receptors all come from a human donor with ulcerative colitis or Crohn's disease, or a healthy co-twin of an affected twin (not recorded which).

This sequence joins TRBV30 and TRBJ1-5. The CDR3 length is 13 residues. In germline, CDR1 is GTSNPN, CDR2 SVGIG (reference sequence). Here the CDR3 reads CAWSPDWRQPQHF.

This CDR3 is CASSQPGRGWVAFF. The gene calls are TRBV3-1 and TRBJ1-1; TCRdb calls TRBD1, which cannot be checked without DNA. Germline-derived CDR1 and CDR2 are LGHDT and YNNKEL (reference sequence). The CDR3 is 14 residues long.

The chain combines TRBV10-3 with TRBJ1-5; TCRdb proposes TRBD1, but this gene call is untestable without DNA. CDR3 size: 11 residues. Germline CDR1 ENHRY, CDR2 SYGVKD. CDR3 protein: CAISEGDGQHF.

The genes are TRBV12-3 or TRBV12-4 and TRBJ2-2; TCRdb lists TRBD1, though no DNA is available to test this call. The CDR3 extends over 15 amino acids. The CDR3 sequence: CASSPDRGGTGELFF.

V and J are TRBV12-3 or TRBV12-4 and TRBJ1-2; the D gene TCRdb calls, TRBD1, cannot be checked with no DNA. The CDR3 sequence is 14 residues long. The CDR3 reads CASSFPQDGDGYTF.

J is TRBJ2-2 and V is TRBV5-1. The germline V gene has CDR1 SGHRS and CDR2 YFSETQ. The CDR3 length is 13 residues. CDR3 region: CASSLRPTGELFF.

The chain combines TRBV4-1 with TRBJ2-1; TCRdb lists TRBD1, though no DNA is available to test this call. Germline CDR1 MGHRA, CDR2 YSYEKL. This CDR3 is 14 amino acids long. The CDR3 sequence is CASSVGTPYNEQFF.

V and J are TRBV7-9 and TRBJ2-5; TCRdb picks TRBD2, but there is no DNA to check that call. The CDR3 covers 14 residues. Germline V gives CDR1 SEHNR, CDR2 FQNEAQ (reference sequence). CDR3 sequence: CASSLSRRGETQYF.

The gene calls are TRBV27 and TRBJ2-7; TCRdb names TRBD1, which stays unverified in the absence of DNA. CDR3 length equals 14 residues. Germline CDR1 MNHEY, CDR2 SMNVEV (reference sequence). The CDR3 here is CASSPTGQPYEQYF.

The rearrangement uses TRBV15 and TRBJ2-5. This CDR3 comprises 15 residues. Germline loops: CDR1 LNHNV, CDR2 YYDKDF (reference sequence). The CDR3 sequence: CATSGATRNQETQYF.

The chain links TRBV5-5 to TRBJ2-7; the TRBD1 assignment by TCRdb is unverifiable without DNA. From germline, CDR1 is SGHKS and CDR2 YYEKEE (reference sequence). CDR3 length equals 12 residues. The CDR3 loop reads CASSWSGVEQYF.

The chain carries TRBV5-4 and TRBJ2-1; TCRdb designates TRBD2, a call that cannot be tested without DNA. In germline, CDR1 is SGHNT, CDR2 YYREEE (reference sequence). The CDR3 is 15 amino acids. CDR3: CASTPGGLSYNEQFF.

V is TRBV5-1 and J is TRBJ2-7; TCRdb designates TRBD1, a call that cannot be tested without DNA. There are 15 residues in the CDR3. Germline assignment: CDR1 SGHRS and CDR2 YFSETQ. The CDR3 loop is CASSQDPGQRYEQYF.

This chain links TRBV6-5 with TRBJ1-6. Germline CDR1 is MNHEY and CDR2 is SVGAGI. The CDR3 has 15 residues. The CDR3 sequence: CASSYSRSYNSPLHF.

The CDR3 reads CAWSRGGDNEQFF. This chain links TRBV30 with TRBJ2-1; the D call of TRBD2 rests on TCRdb alone, since no DNA is present to check it. Germline values: CDR1 GTSNPN, CDR2 SVGIG (reference sequence). CDR3 size: 13 residues.

This sequence joins TRBV20-1 and TRBJ2-7. This CDR3 has 11 amino acids. Germline V gives CDR1 DFQATT, CDR2 SNEGSKA (reference sequence). CDR3 region: CSARRLGEQYF.

The chain has TRBV15 and TRBJ2-7; with no DNA, the TCRdb D assignment of TRBD1 cannot be verified. Germline CDR1 and CDR2: LNHNV and YYDKDF (reference sequence). The CDR3 length is 14 residues. CDR3 protein: CATSRQTALYEQYF.

This chain links TRBV6-5 with TRBJ1-1; absent DNA, TCRdb's TRBD1 call cannot be checked. The CDR3 sequence is 13 residues long. CDR1 and CDR2 (germline): MNHEY, SVGAGI. CDR3 residues: CASSPRDPRTAFF.

V and J are TRBV18 and TRBJ2-4; absent DNA, TCRdb's TRBD1 call cannot be checked. CDR3 length equals 15 residues. From germline, CDR1 is KGHSH and CDR2 LQKENI. The CDR3 is CASSPPGGQENIQYF. Based on the CDR3 plus reference TRBV18 and TRBJ2-4, the full variable domain is NAGVMQNPRHLVRRRGQEARLRCSPMKGHSHVYWYRQLPEEGLKFMVYLQKENIIDESGMPKERFSAEFPKEGPSILRIQQVVRGDSAAYFCASSPPGGQENIQYFGAGTRLSVL.

The chain combines TRBV2 with TRBJ2-7; TCRdb gives TRBD2 as the D gene, but with no DNA this cannot be confirmed. Germline V lookup: CDR1 SNHLY, CDR2 FYNNEI. The CDR3 sequence is 13 residues long. The CDR3 sequence is CASDSGRVYEQYF.

The rearrangement links TRBV12-3 or TRBV12-4 to TRBJ2-1; the D call of TRBD1 rests on TCRdb alone, since no DNA is present to check it. CDR3 size: 14 residues. CDR3 residues: CASTTGSSYNEQFF.

The chain joins TRBV18 to TRBJ2-1; TCRdb designates TRBD1, a call that cannot be tested without DNA. The CDR3 is 15 amino acids. The V gene's germline CDR1 is KGHSH and CDR2 LQKENI. CDR3 sequence: CASSPRETGHNEQFF.

The rearrangement uses TRBV20-1 and TRBJ1-5. In germline, CDR1 is DFQATT, CDR2 SNEGSKA (reference sequence). This CDR3 spans 13 amino acids. The CDR3 region is CSARGSGNQPQHF.

The chain combines TRBV5-1 with TRBJ2-3; the D call from TCRdb, TRBD2, cannot be confirmed without DNA. CDR1 is SGHRS, CDR2 YFSETQ, per germline. This CDR3 has 17 amino acids. CDR3 region: CASSSTGTSGSADTQYF.

The chain combines TRBV9 with TRBJ1-5. The CDR3 extends over 16 amino acids. CDR1 is SGDLS and CDR2 is YYNGEE in the germline V gene. CDR3: CASSVLEGSSNQPQHF.

The chain links TRBV5-8 to TRBJ1-6. CDR3 size: 16 residues. From germline, CDR1 is SGHTS and CDR2 YDEGEE. This CDR3 reads CASSIRHSSYNSPLHF.

V gene TRBV6-2 or TRBV6-3 combines with J gene TRBJ2-7; TCRdb returns TRBD1, unconfirmable since there is no DNA. Looked up from germline, CDR1 is MNHEY and CDR2 is SVGEGT. CDR3 length: 20 residues. The CDR3 spells CASSYQTPGQGALHSYEQYF.

The chain combines TRBV2 with TRBJ1-1; with no DNA, the TCRdb D assignment of TRBD1 cannot be verified. Germline V lookup: CDR1 SNHLY, CDR2 FYNNEI. The CDR3 is 14 amino acids. The CDR3 spells CASSWGRGNTEAFF.

The V gene is TRBV6-1, the J gene TRBJ2-2; TCRdb's D call of TRBD1 is untestable without DNA. The germline CDR1 and CDR2 sequences are MNHNS and SASEGT. The CDR3 covers 15 residues. CDR3 sequence: CASNRDRVRGGELFF.

This chain connects TRBV12-3 or TRBV12-4 to TRBJ1-1; lacking DNA, the TRBD1 call made by TCRdb goes unchecked. This CDR3 has 15 residues. The CDR3 sequence: CASTRGFEDNSEAFF.